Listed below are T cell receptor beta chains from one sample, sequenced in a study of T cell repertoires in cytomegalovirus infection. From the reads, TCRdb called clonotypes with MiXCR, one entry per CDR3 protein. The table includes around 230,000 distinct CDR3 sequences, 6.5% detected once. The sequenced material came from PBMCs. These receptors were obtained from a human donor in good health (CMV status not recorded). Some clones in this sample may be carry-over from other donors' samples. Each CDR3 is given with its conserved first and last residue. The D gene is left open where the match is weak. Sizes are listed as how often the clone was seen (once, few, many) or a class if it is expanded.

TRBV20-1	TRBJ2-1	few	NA	TGCAGTGCTAGACTTGTAGTGGGGGACCCGAGCTCCTACAATGAGCAGTTCTTC	CSARLVVGDPSSYNEQFF
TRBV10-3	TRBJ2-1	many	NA	TGTGCCATCAGTCAAACAGACCGAGACAATGAGCAGTTCTTC	CAISQTDRDNEQFF
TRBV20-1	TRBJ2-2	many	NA	TGCAGTGCTAGCCGAATCACCGGGGAGCTGTTTTTT	CSASRITGELFF
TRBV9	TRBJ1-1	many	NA	TGTGCCAGCAGCGCCTCGGGAACTCCCGACACTGAAGCTTTCTTT	CASSASGTPDTEAFF
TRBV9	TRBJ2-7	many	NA	TGTGCCAGCAGCGTAGCGGCAGGAGCCTACGAGCAGTACTTC	CASSVAAGAYEQYF
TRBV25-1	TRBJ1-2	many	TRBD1	TGTGCCAGCAAAGGACAGGGGCGCGGTTATGGCTACACCTTC	CASKGQGRGYGYTF
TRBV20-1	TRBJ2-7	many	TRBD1	TGCAGTGCTAGAGAAGAAGGGACAGCGGTCTACGAGCAGTACTTC	CSAREEGTAVYEQYF
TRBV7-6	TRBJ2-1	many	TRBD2	TGTGCCAGCAGCTTAGTCCCTCTACTAGCGGGGGGGGGGTACAATGAGCAGTTCTTC	CASSLVPLLAGGGYNEQFF
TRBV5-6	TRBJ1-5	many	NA	TGTGCCAGCAGCTTGAAACGGCAGAACAATCAGCCCCAGCATTTT	CASSLKRQNNQPQHF
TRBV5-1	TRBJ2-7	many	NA	TGCGCCAGCAGCTTGGAGGGGGGAACCTACGAGCAGTACTTC	CASSLEGGTYEQYF
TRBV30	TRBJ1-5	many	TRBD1	TGTGCCTGGAGACCAGGACAGGGGGGCGGTCAGCCCCAGCATTTT	CAWRPGQGGGQPQHF
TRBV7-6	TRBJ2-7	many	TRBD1	TGTGCCAGCAGCTTAGGGACAGGGGACGAGCAGTACTTC	CASSLGTGDEQYF
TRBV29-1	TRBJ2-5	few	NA	TGCAGCGTTGCGGCAGCCCAAGAGACCCAGTACTTC	CSVAAAQETQYF
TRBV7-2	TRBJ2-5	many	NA	TGTGCCAGCAGCCGGAACAGGGATGGAGAGACCCAGTACTTC	CASSRNRDGETQYF
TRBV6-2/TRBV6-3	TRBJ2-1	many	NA	TGTGCCAGCAGTTACCGCACTTACCTTAACAATGAGCAGTTCTTC	CASSYRTYLNNEQFF
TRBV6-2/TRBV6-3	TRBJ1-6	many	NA	TGTGCCAGCCGCATTGCGACTGGGAATTCACCCCTCCACTTT	CASRIATGNSPLHF
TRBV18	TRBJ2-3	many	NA	TGTGCCAGCTCACTCGACGACGGAGATACGCAGTATTTT	CASSLDDGDTQYF
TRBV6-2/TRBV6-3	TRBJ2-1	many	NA	TGTGCCAGCAGTAAACCGGGACAGCAGTTCTTC	CASSKPGQQFF
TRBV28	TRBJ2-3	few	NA	TGTGCCAGCAGCCTCAACACTCCAGGGGATACGCAGTATTTT	CASSLNTPGDTQYF
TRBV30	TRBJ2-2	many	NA	TGTGCCTGGAGTGAAGCGGGCCTTAACACCGGGGAGCTGTTTTTT	CAWSEAGLNTGELFF
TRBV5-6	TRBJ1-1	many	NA	TGTGCCAGCAGCTTGCCCAGGGGCGATAACACTGAAGCTTTCTTT	CASSLPRGDNTEAFF
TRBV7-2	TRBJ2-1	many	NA	TGTGCCAGCAGCCCTTGGGGGAGCTCCTACAATGAGCAGTTCTTC	CASSPWGSSYNEQFF
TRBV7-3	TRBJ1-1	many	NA	TGTGCCAGCAGCCCCGTCGGGACGGCCCGCCCTGACAGTGAAGCTTTCTTT	CASSPVGTARPDSEAFF
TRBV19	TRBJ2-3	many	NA	TGTGCCAGTTCAGGCGGGGTTACAGATACGCAGTATTTT	CASSGGVTDTQYF
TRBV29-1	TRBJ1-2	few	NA	TGCAGCGTTGAAAGGGGACAATGGGCCTCTGGCTACACCTTC	CSVERGQWASGYTF
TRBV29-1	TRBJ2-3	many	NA	TGCAGCGTTGACGACCTAGGGGGTCCAGATACGCAGTATTTT	CSVDDLGGPDTQYF
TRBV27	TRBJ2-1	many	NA	TGTGCCAGCAGTCTCGGGACTTCCCTTAACGAGCAGTTCTTC	CASSLGTSLNEQFF
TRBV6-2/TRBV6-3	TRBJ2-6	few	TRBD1	TGTGCCAGCAGTTCCCTCGAGACAGGGGCCTCTGGGGCCAACGTCCTGACTTTC	CASSSLETGASGANVLTF